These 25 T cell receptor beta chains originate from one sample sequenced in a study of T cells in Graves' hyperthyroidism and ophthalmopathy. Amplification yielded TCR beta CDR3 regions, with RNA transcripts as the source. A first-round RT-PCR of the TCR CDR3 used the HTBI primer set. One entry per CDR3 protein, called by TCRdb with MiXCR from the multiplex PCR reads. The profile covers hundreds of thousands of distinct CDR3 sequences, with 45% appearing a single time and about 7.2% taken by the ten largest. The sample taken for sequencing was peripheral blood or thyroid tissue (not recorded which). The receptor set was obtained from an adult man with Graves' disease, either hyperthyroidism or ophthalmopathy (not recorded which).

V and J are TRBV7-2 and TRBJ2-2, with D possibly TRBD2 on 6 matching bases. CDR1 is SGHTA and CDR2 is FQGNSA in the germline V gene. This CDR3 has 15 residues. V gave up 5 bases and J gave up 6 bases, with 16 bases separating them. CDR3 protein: CASSQELASAGELFF. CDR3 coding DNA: TGTGCCAGCAGCCAAGAACTAGCCTCCGCCGGGGAGCTGTTTTTT.

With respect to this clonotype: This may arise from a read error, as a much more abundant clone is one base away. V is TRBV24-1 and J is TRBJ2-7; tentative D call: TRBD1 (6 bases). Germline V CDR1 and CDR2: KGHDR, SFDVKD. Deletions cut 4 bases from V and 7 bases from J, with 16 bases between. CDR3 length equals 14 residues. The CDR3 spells CATSEPRGPREQYF. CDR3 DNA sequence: TGTGCCACCAGTGAGCCCAGGGGCCCGCGGGAGCAGTACTTC.

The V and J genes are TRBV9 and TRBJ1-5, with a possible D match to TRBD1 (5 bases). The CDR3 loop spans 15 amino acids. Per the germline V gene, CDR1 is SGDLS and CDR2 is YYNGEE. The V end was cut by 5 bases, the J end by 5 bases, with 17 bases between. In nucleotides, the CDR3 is TGTGCCAGCAGTTTTTCTGGAAGAGGGGATCAGCCCCAGCATTTT. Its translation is CASSFSGRGDQPQHF.

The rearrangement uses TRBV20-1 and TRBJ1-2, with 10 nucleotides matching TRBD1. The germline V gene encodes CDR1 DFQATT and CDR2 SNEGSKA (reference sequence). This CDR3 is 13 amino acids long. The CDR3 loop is CSALGQGNYGYTF. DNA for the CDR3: TGCAGCGCCCTGGGACAGGGGAACTATGGCTACACCTTC.

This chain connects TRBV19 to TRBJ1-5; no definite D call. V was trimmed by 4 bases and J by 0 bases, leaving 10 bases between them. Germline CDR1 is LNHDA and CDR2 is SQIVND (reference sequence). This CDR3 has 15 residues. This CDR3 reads CASSTSEYSNQPQHF. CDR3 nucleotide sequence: TGTGCCAGTAGTACGTCAGAGTATAGCAATCAGCCCCAGCATTTT.

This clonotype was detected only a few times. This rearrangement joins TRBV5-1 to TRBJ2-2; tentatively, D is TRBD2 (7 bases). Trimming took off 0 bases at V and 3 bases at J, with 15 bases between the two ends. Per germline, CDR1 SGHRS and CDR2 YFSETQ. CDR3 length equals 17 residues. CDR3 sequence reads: CASSLDFPGGDTGELFF. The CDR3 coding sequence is TGCGCCAGCAGCTTGGACTTCCCGGGGGGCGACACCGGGGAGCTGTTTTTT.

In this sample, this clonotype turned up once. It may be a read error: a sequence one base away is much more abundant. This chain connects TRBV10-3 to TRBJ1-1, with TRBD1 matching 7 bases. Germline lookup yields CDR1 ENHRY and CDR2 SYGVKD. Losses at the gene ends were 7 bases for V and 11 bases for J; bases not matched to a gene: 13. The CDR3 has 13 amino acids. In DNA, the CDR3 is TGTGCCATCACCTCACTACAGGGGAACGTGGCTTTCTTT. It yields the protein CAITSLQGNVAFF.

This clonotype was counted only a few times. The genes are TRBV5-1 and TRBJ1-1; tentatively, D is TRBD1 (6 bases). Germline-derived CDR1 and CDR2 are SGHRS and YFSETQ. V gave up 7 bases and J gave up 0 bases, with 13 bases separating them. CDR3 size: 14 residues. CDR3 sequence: CASHPGQMNTEAFF. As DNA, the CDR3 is TGCGCCAGCCATCCGGGACAAATGAACACTGAAGCTTTCTTT.

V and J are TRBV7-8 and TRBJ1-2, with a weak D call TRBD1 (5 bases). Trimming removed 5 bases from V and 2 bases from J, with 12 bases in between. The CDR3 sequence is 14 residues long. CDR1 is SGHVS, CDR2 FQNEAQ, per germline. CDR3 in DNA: TGTGCCAGCAGCCAATCGCGGGGGAACTATGGCTACACCTTC. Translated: CASSQSRGNYGYTF.

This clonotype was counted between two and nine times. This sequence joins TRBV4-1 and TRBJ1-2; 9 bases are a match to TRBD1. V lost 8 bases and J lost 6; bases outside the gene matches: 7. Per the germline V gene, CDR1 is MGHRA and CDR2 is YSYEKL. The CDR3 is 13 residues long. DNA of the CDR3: TGCGCCAGCCACCGACAGGGGGAGGATGGCTACACCTTC. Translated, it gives CASHRQGEDGYTF.

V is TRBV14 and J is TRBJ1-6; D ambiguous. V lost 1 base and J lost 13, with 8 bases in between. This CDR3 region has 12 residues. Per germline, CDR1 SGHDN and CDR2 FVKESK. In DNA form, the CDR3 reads TGTGCCAGCAGCCAAGGCCTGGCCCCCCTCCACTTT. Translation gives CASSQGLAPLHF.

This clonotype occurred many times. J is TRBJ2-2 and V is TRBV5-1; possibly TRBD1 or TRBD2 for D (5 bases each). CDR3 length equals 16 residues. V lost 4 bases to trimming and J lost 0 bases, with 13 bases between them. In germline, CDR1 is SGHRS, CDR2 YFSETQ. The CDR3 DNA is TGCGCCAGCAGCGTCGGGGCAGGCGCGAACACCGGGGAGCTGTTTTTT. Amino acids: CASSVGAGANTGELFF.

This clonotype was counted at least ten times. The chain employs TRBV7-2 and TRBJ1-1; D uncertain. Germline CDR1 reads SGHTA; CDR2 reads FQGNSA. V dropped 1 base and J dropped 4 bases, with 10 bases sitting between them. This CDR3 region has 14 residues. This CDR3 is CASSLEGYVTEAFF. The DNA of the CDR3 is TGTGCCAGCAGCTTAGAAGGGTACGTCACTGAAGCTTTCTTT.

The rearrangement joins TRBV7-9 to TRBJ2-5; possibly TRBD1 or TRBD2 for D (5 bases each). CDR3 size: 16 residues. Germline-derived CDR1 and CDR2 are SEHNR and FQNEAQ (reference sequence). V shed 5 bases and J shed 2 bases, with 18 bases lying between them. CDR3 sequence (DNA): TGTGCCAGCAGCCAAGTATCGGGGACGTATCAAGAGACCCAGTACTTC. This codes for CASSQVSGTYQETQYF.

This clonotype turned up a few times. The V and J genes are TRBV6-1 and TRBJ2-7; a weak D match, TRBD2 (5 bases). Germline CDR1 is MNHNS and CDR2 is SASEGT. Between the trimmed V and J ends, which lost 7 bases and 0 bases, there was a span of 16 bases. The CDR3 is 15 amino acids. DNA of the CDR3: TGTGCCAGCACCCCATCGGCTAGCAGCTCCTACGAGCAGTACTTC. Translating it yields CASTPSASSSYEQYF.

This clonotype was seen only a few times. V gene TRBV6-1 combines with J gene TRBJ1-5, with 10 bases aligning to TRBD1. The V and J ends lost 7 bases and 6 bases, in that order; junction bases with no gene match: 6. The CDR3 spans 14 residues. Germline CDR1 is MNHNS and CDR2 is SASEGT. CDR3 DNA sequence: TGTGCCAGCACAACCGGGACAGGGGCTCAGCCCCAGCATTTT. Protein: CASTTGTGAQPQHF.

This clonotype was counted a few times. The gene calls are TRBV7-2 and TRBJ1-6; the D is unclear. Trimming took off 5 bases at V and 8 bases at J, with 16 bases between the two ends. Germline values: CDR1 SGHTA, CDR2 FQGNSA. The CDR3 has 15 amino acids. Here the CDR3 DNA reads TGTGCCAGCAGCCAAGAACGCCAGGCGTATTCACCCCTCCACTTT. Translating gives CASSQERQAYSPLHF.

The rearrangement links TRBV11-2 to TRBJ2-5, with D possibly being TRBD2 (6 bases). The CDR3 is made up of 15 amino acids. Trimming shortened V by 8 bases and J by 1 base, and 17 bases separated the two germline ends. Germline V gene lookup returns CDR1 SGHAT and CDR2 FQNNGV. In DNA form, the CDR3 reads TGTGCCAGCGGGTCCGCGCGGGGTTTCCAAGAGACCCAGTACTTC. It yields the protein CASGSARGFQETQYF.

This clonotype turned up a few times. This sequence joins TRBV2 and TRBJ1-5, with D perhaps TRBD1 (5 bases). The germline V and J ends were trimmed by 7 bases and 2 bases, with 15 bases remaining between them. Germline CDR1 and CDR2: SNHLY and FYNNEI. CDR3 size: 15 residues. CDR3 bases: TGTGCCAGCACCGGTCCGGGGGGTGGCAATCAGCCCCAGCATTTT. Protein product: CASTGPGGGNQPQHF.

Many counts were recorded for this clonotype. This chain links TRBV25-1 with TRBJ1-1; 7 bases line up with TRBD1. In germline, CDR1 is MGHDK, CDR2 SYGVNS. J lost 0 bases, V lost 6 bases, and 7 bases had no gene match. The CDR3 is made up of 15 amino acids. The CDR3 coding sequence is TGTGCCAGCAGGACGGTGGGACAGCTGAACACTGAAGCTTTCTTT. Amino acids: CASRTVGQLNTEAFF.

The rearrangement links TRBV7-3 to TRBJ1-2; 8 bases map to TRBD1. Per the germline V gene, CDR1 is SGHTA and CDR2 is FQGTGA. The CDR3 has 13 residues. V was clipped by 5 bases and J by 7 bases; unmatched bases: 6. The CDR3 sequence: CASSIRGQGGYTF. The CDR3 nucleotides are TGTGCCAGCAGCATCAGGGGGCAAGGTGGCTACACCTTC.

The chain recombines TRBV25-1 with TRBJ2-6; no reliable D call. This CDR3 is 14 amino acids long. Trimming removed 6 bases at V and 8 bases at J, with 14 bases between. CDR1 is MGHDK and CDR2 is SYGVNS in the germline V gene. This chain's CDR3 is CASSLGGWSNVLTF. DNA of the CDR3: TGTGCCAGCAGCTTAGGTGGCTGGTCCAACGTCCTGACTTTC. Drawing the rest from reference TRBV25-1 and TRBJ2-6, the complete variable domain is EADIYQTPRYLVIGTGKKITLECSQTMGHDKMYWYQQDPGMELHLIHYSYGVNSTEKGDLSSESTVSRIRTEHFPLTLESARPSHTSQYLCASSLGGWSNVLTFGAGSRLTVL.

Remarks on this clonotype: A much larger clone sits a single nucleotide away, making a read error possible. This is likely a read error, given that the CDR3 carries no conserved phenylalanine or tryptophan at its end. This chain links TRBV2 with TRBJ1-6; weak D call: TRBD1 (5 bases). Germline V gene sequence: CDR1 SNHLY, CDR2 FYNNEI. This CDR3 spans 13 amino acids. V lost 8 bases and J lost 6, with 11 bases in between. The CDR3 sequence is CASRRESNSPLHS. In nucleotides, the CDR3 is TGTGCCAGCCGCAGGGAAAGTAATTCACCCCTCCACTCT.

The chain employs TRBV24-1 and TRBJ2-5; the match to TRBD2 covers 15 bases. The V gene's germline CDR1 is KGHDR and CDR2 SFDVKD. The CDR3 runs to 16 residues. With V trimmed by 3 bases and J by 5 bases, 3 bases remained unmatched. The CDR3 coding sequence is TGTGCCACCAGTGATCCGGGACTAGCGGGAGGTGAGACCCAGTACTTC. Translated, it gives CATSDPGLAGGETQYF.

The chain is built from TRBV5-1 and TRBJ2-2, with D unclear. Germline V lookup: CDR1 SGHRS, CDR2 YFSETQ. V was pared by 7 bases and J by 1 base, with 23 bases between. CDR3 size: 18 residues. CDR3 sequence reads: CASGPDLLRTENTGELFF. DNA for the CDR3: TGCGCCAGCGGTCCCGACCTACTCCGGACGGAGAACACCGGGGAGCTGTTTTTT. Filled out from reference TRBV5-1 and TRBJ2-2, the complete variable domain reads KAGVTQTPRYLIKTRGQQVTLSCSPISGHRSVSWYQQTPGQGLQFLFEYFSETQRNKGNFPGRFSGRQFSNSRSEMNVSTLELGDSALYLCASGPDLLRTENTGELFFGEGSRLTVL.